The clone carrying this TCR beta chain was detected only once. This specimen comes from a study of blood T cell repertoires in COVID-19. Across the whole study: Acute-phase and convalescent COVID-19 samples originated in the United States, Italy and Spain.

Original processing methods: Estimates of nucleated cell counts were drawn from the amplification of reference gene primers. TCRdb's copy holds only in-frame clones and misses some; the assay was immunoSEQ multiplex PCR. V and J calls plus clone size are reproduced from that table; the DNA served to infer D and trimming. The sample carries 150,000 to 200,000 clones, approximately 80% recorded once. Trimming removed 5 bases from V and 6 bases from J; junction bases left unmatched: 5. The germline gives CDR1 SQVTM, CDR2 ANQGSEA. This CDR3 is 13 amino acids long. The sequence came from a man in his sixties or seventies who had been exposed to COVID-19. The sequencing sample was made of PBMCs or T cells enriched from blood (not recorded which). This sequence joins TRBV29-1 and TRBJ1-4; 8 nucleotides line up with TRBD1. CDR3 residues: CSVSTGVYEKLFF. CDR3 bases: TGCAGCGTTTCGACAGGGGTGTATGAAAAACTGTTTTTT.